This T cell receptor beta chain was captured in a study of shared clonotypes between healthy human individuals (dated by TCRdb to between 2020 and 2021). With regard to the full study: The cohort comprised a couple of women and a few men aged 18 to 49 years. For each donor, CD4 naive and CD4 memory were each run on three plates, CD8 naive on two plates, and CD8 memory on one plate. The study deeply sequenced blood TCR repertoires of about 5 healthy adults to estimate repertoire size and the extent of clonotype sharing between individuals. Libraries were prepared and TCR repertoires were sequenced by different laboratories using diverse techniques, in order to increase sequencing depth and limit assay-specific biases. Each donor's leukapheresis produced roughly between roughly 0.9 and 8.9 billion PBMCs.

The paper's findings and limits, for the study overall: Because the study included only a small number of donors, the genetic and exposure-history diversity represented was limited. Sampling was restricted to blood, and TCR repertoires in tissues likely differ from the TCR repertoires found in blood. Based on pairwise subsampling, the degree of clonotype sharing among donors was expected to be affected by sequencing depth. Across four donors, approximately 5% of naive CD4, over 3% of naive CD8, approximately 2.5% of memory CD4, and roughly 0.41% of memory CD8 clonotypes were shared. Rarefaction of sorted-subset datasets indicated incomplete sequencing despite the large sequencing depth. Naive subsets generally had larger estimated clonotype richness than memory subsets did. Clonotypes shared by all four sorted-subset donors showed higher generation probabilities than non-shared clonotypes.

For the CD8 naive samples, CD45RO-negative cells were positively selected for CCR7, yielding a CD45RA+CCR7+ population from which TemRA cells were excluded. Healthy HIV-negative adults with no recently reported acute infections or vaccinations were included as donors. Every donor was a Caucasian adult residing in Nashville, Tennessee, USA. Blood was collected by leukapheresis, and PBMCs were isolated by Ficoll-Histopaque density gradient centrifugation and then cryopreserved in liquid nitrogen vapor phase. Purity and quantity of every magnetically sorted T cell population were checked by analytical flow cytometry. From each sorted fraction, genomic DNA was isolated and quantified by UV absorbance on a Nanodrop 2000c. Details on this clone: The antigen this receptor binds is unknown. One base away there is no much larger clone; base qualities are not given.

TCR CDR3 regions were amplified from genomic DNA by multiplex PCR using the deep immunoSEQ assay. Genomic DNA extracted from each cell subset was distributed evenly over all wells of several immunoSEQ 96-well plates, and each plate served as one replicate. For sorted subsets, about 0.2 ug genomic DNA, equal to some 28,000 T cell genomes, was loaded into each replicate PCR. Purified libraries were measured with a Qubit 3.0 fluorometer, size-checked on a Bioanalyzer 2100, and measured again with the KAPA Library Quantification kit. Each immunoSEQ 96-well plate was sequenced on its own single-read 150-cycle Illumina NextSeq 550 flow cell. Per the source publication's procedure: Because the immunoSEQ output held only junctional sequences and lacked quality scores, the filtering could not match the filtering applied to full-length reads. Sequences were annotated with PyIR, a Python wrapper for IgBLAST v1.9, and V/J genes and CDR3 were assigned using IMGT germline references. Reads were filtered out if the reads had weak V/J assignments (E-value above 1e-6), no CDR3, stop codons, out-of-frame junctions, or ambiguous translated residues. V3J clonotypes were defined as sequences sharing the same inferred V gene, J gene, and CDR3 amino acid sequence. To compute the percentage overlap between repertoires, the number of shared unique clonotypes was divided by the size of the smaller repertoire. RTK rarefaction, the Chao1 estimator, and Recon v2.1 estimates of unobserved clonotypes were used to assess repertoire richness. Generation probabilities were computed with OLGA for all TCRbeta clonotypes obtained by the gDNA method from several donors. TCRdb mirrors the immuneACCESS table, restricted to in-frame sequences. Some clones are absent from its copies; in checked studies, under half trace to an unresolved V gene, and the reason for the others is unknown. That table is the source of V, J and clone size, and D and trimming were worked out from the DNA. Here the sample has about 680,000 clones; around 92% occur a single time. The ten largest make up 24% of the sample.

The CDR3, cysteine through phenylalanine, is 17 amino acids long. The DNA shown is the 51-base CDR3, in frame from base 1. Between the V and J ends, shortened by 8 bases and 1 base respectively, the junction contains 24 bases. CDR1 SGHTA and CDR2 FQGTGA are derived from the germline V gene. This TCR was recovered from a man in his thirties or forties in good health. This chain joins TRBV7-3 to TRBJ2-7, with the D gene too uncertain to name. The sequenced sample was naive CD8+ T cells sorted from blood. Sample cell subset or site, as interpreted from the label and publication: CD45RA+CCR7+. At the DNA level, the sequence is TGTGCCAGCCTCCCTGGGTATGATGGGATCCTTTCCTACGAGCAGTACTTC. This yields the protein CASLPGYDGILSYEQYF.